This T cell receptor (beta chain) was sequenced during a study of blood T cell repertoires in COVID-19. Study-level background: Samples of COVID-19 (acute and convalescent) were obtained from the United States, Italy and Spain.

The method was immunoSEQ multiplex PCR; TCRdb's version includes in-frame clones alone and lacks a portion of them. The table shows tens of thousands of clones, with 85% to 95% occurring only once. With 6 bases removed from V and 1 base from J, the gap between germline ends came to 12 bases. Germline loops: CDR1 MDHEN, CDR2 SYDVKM. The CDR3 has 14 residues. The sequencing sample was made of peripheral blood. This receptor was identified in a human donor in a cohort sampled during active COVID-19. The chain employs TRBV28 and TRBJ2-5, with D possibly TRBD2 on 5 matching bases. As DNA, the CDR3 is TGTGCCAGCAGGATCGACGGGGTCCAAGAGACCCAGTACTTC. Residues: CASRIDGVQETQYF. Drawing the rest from reference TRBV28 and TRBJ2-5, the complete variable domain is DVKVTQSSRYLVKRTGEKVFLECVQDMDHENMFWYRQDPGLGLRLIYFSYDVKMKEKGDIPEGYSVSREKKERFSLILESASTNQTSMYLCASRIDGVQETQYFGPGTRLLVL.